These 29 T cell receptor beta chains share one sample of origin, sequenced in a study of blood T cell repertoires in COVID-19. The method was immunoSEQ multiplex PCR; TCRdb's version includes in-frame clones alone and lacks a portion of them. The table records tens of thousands of clones, about 94% of them present only once. Sample: peripheral blood. These receptors all stem from an older man with active COVID-19.

The chain is built from TRBV3-1 (or the pseudogene TRBV3-2) and TRBJ2-3; weak D call: TRBD2 (6 bases). This CDR3 is 16 amino acids long. The V gene lost 4 bases and the J gene lost 3 bases, with 17 bases spanning the gap. Germline V gene data show CDR1 as LGHDT and CDR2 as YNNKEL (reference sequence). DNA of the CDR3: TGTGCCAGCAGCCGCCTATGGTCTAGCGAAACAGATACGCAGTATTTT. It specifies CASSRLWSSETDTQYF.

The chain links TRBV6-4 to TRBJ2-1; TRBD1 agrees at 7 bases. Germline values: CDR1 MRHNA, CDR2 SNTAGT. After removal of 6 bases from V and 6 bases from J, the junction contained 8 bases not matched to a gene. This CDR3 contains 14 residues. The DNA for the CDR3 is TGTGCCAGCAGCGTCGACAGGGTGAGCAATGAGCAGTTCTTC. This encodes CASSVDRVSNEQFF.

This chain connects TRBV6-5 to TRBJ2-6, with no clear D. V lost 7 bases and J lost 0, with 4 bases in between. CDR3 length: 13 amino acids. CDR1 is MNHEY and CDR2 is SVGAGI in the germline V gene. Here the CDR3 reads CASTYSGANVLTF. The CDR3 coding sequence is TGTGCCAGCACGTACTCTGGGGCCAACGTCCTGACTTTC.

This rearrangement joins TRBV24-1 to TRBJ1-1, with 9 bases identical to TRBD1. The CDR3 spans 16 residues. The junction had 7 bases not matched to a gene; V was cut back by 5 bases and J by 1 base. The germline CDR1 and CDR2 sequences are KGHDR and SFDVKD. In DNA form, the CDR3 reads TGTGCCACCAGTGCCCTAGGGGGACAGGGGAACACTGAAGCTTTCTTT. It specifies CATSALGGQGNTEAFF.

The rearrangement uses TRBV6-2 or TRBV6-3 and TRBJ1-3; D call uncertain. This CDR3 has 14 residues. V lost 2 bases, J lost 2 bases, and 7 bases lay in between. Per germline, CDR1 MNHEY and CDR2 SVGEGT. Here the CDR3 DNA reads TGTGCCAGCAGTTACAGGGAGGCTGGAAACACCATATATTTT. Translation: CASSYREAGNTIYF.

About this clone itself: One junction end does not reproduce the germline sequence, and a read error may be involved. The chain links TRBV6-5 to TRBJ1-2, with D unclear. Germline V gene data show CDR1 as MNHEY and CDR2 as SVGAGI. The CDR3 length is 15 residues. CDR3 protein: CVSSYSTTGNYGYTF. DNA for the CDR3: TGTGTCAGCAGTTACTCGACTACCGGCAACTATGGCTACACCTTC.

This rearrangement joins TRBV11-2 to TRBJ1-2; 7 positions match TRBD1. V lost 0 bases to trimming and J lost 4 bases; unmatched junction nucleotides: 14. From germline, CDR1 is SGHAT and CDR2 FQNNGV. This CDR3 is 18 amino acids long. The CDR3 DNA is TGTGCCAGCAGCTTAGACGGGACAGAGGGATGGGCTATCTATGGCTACACCTTC. It encodes CASSLDGTEGWAIYGYTF.

The genes are TRBV3-1 (or the pseudogene TRBV3-2) and TRBJ1-1, with D possibly matching TRBD1 (6 bases). This CDR3 comprises 13 residues. CDR1 and CDR2 (germline): LGHDT, YNNKEL (reference sequence). V was cut by 2 bases and J by 7 bases, with 11 bases left in between. The CDR3 DNA reads TGTGCCAGCAGCCAACCACCGACAGGTGAAGCTTTCTTT. It yields the protein CASSQPPTGEAFF.

CDR3: CASSLEDRDTGELFF. The CDR3 DNA reads TGTGCCAGCAGCCTGGAGGACAGAGACACCGGGGAGCTGTTTTTT. V usage is TRBV5-4 and J usage is TRBJ2-2, with a weak D call TRBD1 (6 bases). V dropped 4 bases and J dropped 3 bases, with 13 bases sitting between them. CDR3 length: 15 residues. Germline V lookup: CDR1 SGHNT, CDR2 YYREEE (reference sequence).

The chain joins TRBV18 to TRBJ1-5; TRBD1 might be the D (6 bases). This CDR3 spans 13 amino acids. Germline V gene sequence: CDR1 KGHSH, CDR2 LQKENI. V shed 6 bases and J shed 6 bases, with 12 bases lying between them. The CDR3 DNA reads TGTGCCAGCTCCCAGGGGCCGGTTCAGCCCCAGCATTTT. This sequence encodes CASSQGPVQPQHF.

The chain links TRBV9 to TRBJ2-6; 7 bases agree with TRBD1. This CDR3 is 19 amino acids long. Germline CDR1 and CDR2: SGDLS and YYNGEE. V lost 5 bases, J lost 0 bases, and 14 bases stayed unmatched. CDR3 sequence reads: CASSARSGTVVSGANVLTF. CDR3 sequence (DNA): TGTGCCAGCAGTGCTCGCTCCGGGACAGTAGTCTCTGGGGCCAACGTCCTGACTTTC.

The chain combines TRBV28 with TRBJ2-7; 10 bases map to TRBD2. CDR1 MDHEN and CDR2 SYDVKM come from the germline V gene. The CDR3 runs to 14 residues. V dropped 5 bases and J dropped 4; count of bases not matched to a gene: 5. CDR3: CASSPSGGTYEQYV. Here the CDR3 DNA reads TGTGCCAGCAGTCCTAGCGGGGGTACTTACGAGCAGTACGTC.

This chain connects TRBV6-2 or TRBV6-3 to TRBJ2-7; 10 bases map to TRBD1. Germline lookup yields CDR1 MNHEY and CDR2 SVGEGT. This CDR3 has 15 amino acids. J was trimmed by 4 bases and V by 2 bases; bases with no gene match: 5. The CDR3, as DNA: TGTGCCAGCAGTTACGTTGGACAGGGGGGGTACGAGCAGTACTTC. Protein product: CASSYVGQGGYEQYF.

J is TRBJ2-3 and V is TRBV19; 12 bases match TRBD2. J gave up 4 bases and V 6 bases, and 5 bases lay outside the gene matches. The CDR3 is 15 amino acids. CDR1 is LNHDA and CDR2 is SQIVND in the germline V gene (reference sequence). The CDR3 DNA sequence: TGTGCCAGTAGGCCTAGCGGGGGGGTCTCAGATACGCAGTATTTT. Protein product: CASRPSGGVSDTQYF.

V and J are TRBV24-1 and TRBJ2-7; maybe TRBD2 (6 bases). There are 15 residues in the CDR3. Trimming removed 3 bases at V and 2 bases at J, with 13 bases between. Per germline, CDR1 KGHDR and CDR2 SFDVKD. CDR3 in amino acids: CATSDRGLGAYEQYF. CDR3 DNA: TGTGCCACCAGTGATCGGGGGTTGGGAGCCTACGAGCAGTACTTC.

V is TRBV3-1 (or the pseudogene TRBV3-2) and J is TRBJ2-3; 7 bases are shared with TRBD1. V was pared by 1 base and J by 4 bases, with 11 bases of the junction left unmatched. This CDR3 region has 17 residues. Germline V gene data show CDR1 as LGHDT and CDR2 as YNNKEL (reference sequence). CDR3 region: CASSQGRTGPGSDTQYF. The CDR3 DNA reads as TGTGCCAGCAGCCAAGGTCGGACAGGCCCTGGATCAGATACGCAGTATTTT.

The chain uses TRBV10-3 and TRBJ2-3; D not resolved. There are 13 residues in the CDR3. V lost 10 bases to trimming and J lost 2 bases, with 13 bases between them. The germline gives CDR1 ENHRY, CDR2 SYGVKD. DNA for the CDR3: TGTGCCACTGCGACACCCACCACAGATACGCAGTATTTT. This gives the protein CATATPTTDTQYF.

The chain links TRBV2 to TRBJ1-1, with a tentative D call TRBD1 (5 bases). V lost 6 bases to trimming and J lost 0 bases, with 8 bases between them. Germline V CDR1 and CDR2: SNHLY, FYNNEI. The CDR3 is 13 residues long. For the CDR3, the DNA is TGTGCCAGCAGACAGGTCCTGAACACTGAAGCTTTCTTT. Its translation: CASRQVLNTEAFF.

The chain uses TRBV11-3 and TRBJ2-1, with 8 bases that match TRBD2. Germline V gene sequence: CDR1 SGHNT, CDR2 YENEEA. The CDR3 has 14 amino acids. After removal of 8 bases from V and 3 bases from J, the junction contained 6 bases not matched to a gene. CDR3 in amino acids: CASGAGGIYNEQFF. CDR3 DNA: TGTGCCAGCGGGGCGGGGGGCATCTACAATGAGCAGTTCTTC.

The chain has TRBV5-1 and TRBJ1-1; 8 bases line up with TRBD1. CDR1 and CDR2 from the germline V gene are SGHRS and YFSETQ. After removal of 7 bases from V and 4 bases from J, the junction contained 12 bases not matched to a gene. This CDR3 comprises 15 residues. CDR3 sequence (DNA): TGCGCCAGCCGCCCACCACAGGGGGAGGGCACTGAAGCTTTCTTT. It encodes CASRPPQGEGTEAFF.

This clone was observed once. The chain uses TRBV2 and TRBJ1-1, with no clear D. The ends were cut back, 8 bases at V and 0 bases at J, with 10 bases in the middle. Germline V CDR1 and CDR2: SNHLY, FYNNEI. The CDR3 is 13 residues long. CDR3 protein: CASYRVLNTEAFF. Written as DNA, the CDR3 is TGTGCCAGCTACCGGGTCCTGAACACTGAAGCTTTCTTT.

The chain combines TRBV5-1 with TRBJ2-3, with D maybe TRBD1 (5 bases). This CDR3 comprises 15 residues. From germline, CDR1 is SGHRS and CDR2 YFSETQ. Trimming stripped 0 bases from V and 2 bases from J, with 10 bases between. Here the CDR3 DNA reads TGCGCCAGCAGCTTGGGGGGCATTTCCACAGATACGCAGTATTTT. Translation gives CASSLGGISTDTQYF. Variable domain in full (rest from reference TRBV5-1 and TRBJ2-3): KAGVTQTPRYLIKTRGQQVTLSCSPISGHRSVSWYQQTPGQGLQFLFEYFSETQRNKGNFPGRFSGRQFSNSRSEMNVSTLELGDSALYLCASSLGGISTDTQYFGPGTRLTVL.

CDR3 bases: TGTGCCAGCAGTTGGGGGCCCGATTCACCCCTCCACTTT. As protein: CASSWGPDSPLHF. The chain employs TRBV6-5 and TRBJ1-6, with D possibly matching TRBD1 (6 bases). The CDR3 is 13 amino acids. V dropped 4 bases and J dropped 8 bases, with 9 bases sitting between them. The germline V gene has CDR1 MNHEY and CDR2 SVGAGI.

CDR3 DNA sequence: TGTGCCAGCAGCGATACAGGGCCGTCGGACACTGAAGCTTTCTTT. Translating it yields CASSDTGPSDTEAFF. This chain joins TRBV11-3 and TRBJ1-1, with D perhaps TRBD1 (6 bases). The V gene's germline CDR1 is SGHNT and CDR2 YENEEA. CDR3 length: 15 amino acids. Trimming removed 5 bases at V and 3 bases at J, with 16 bases between.

The chain has TRBV5-1 and TRBJ2-3, with 10 bases aligning to TRBD1. Germline CDR1 is SGHRS and CDR2 is YFSETQ. The trim removed 4 bases at V and 3 bases at J, leaving 11 bases unmatched. CDR3 length: 17 residues. The CDR3 loop is CASSHTPGQGYTDTQYF. Here the CDR3 DNA reads TGCGCCAGCAGCCACACTCCGGGACAGGGGTATACAGATACGCAGTATTTT.

The chain has TRBV3-1 (or the pseudogene TRBV3-2) and TRBJ1-2; D uncertain. V lost 1 base to trimming and J lost 6 bases, with 12 bases between them. The CDR3 length is 14 residues. Germline loops: CDR1 LGHDT, CDR2 YNNKEL (reference sequence). The CDR3 loop reads CASSQARGYNGYTF. In DNA form, the CDR3 reads TGTGCCAGCAGCCAAGCCCGGGGATACAATGGCTACACCTTC.

The CDR3 DNA follows: TGTGCCAGCAGCTCCGGCACTAGGAGGTCCGCCGAGCAGTACTTC. This codes for CASSSGTRRSAEQYF. The chain carries TRBV11-2 and TRBJ2-7; TRBD2 is a possible D gene (5 bases). The CDR3 runs 15 residues. Germline V gene data show CDR1 as SGHAT and CDR2 as FQNNGV. Trimming took 4 bases from V and 6 from J, leaving 19 bases between them.

The V and J genes are TRBV12-3 or TRBV12-4 and TRBJ2-1; D uncertain. There are 13 residues in the CDR3. V was pared by 7 bases and J by 0 bases, with 7 bases between. The CDR3 DNA reads as TGTGCCAGCACCCTGAGCTCCTACAATGAGCAGTTCTTC. Its protein is CASTLSSYNEQFF.

The chain is built from TRBV3-1 (or the pseudogene TRBV3-2) and TRBJ1-1; D gene unclear. This CDR3 spans 15 amino acids. The V gene's germline CDR1 is LGHDT and CDR2 YNNKEL (reference sequence). The V end was cut by 1 base, the J end by 0 bases, with 9 bases between. CDR3 DNA sequence: TGTGCCAGCAGCCAAGTTGGGCGTCTGAACACTGAAGCTTTCTTT. Translating gives CASSQVGRLNTEAFF.